These 2 T cell receptor beta chains share one sample of origin, sequenced in a study of cytomegalovirus exposure and HLA in healthy donors. The PCR ran on 60 Vbeta and 13 Jbeta primers. Data came from immunoSEQ multiplex PCR; TCRdb stores just in-frame clones and leaves some out. The sample holds over 95,000 clones, around 77% seen once. Sequencing input: PBMCs. The receptors shown here come from a man in his forties in good health and CMV-seropositive.

The chain has TRBV5-1 and TRBJ1-1; D is perhaps TRBD1 (6 bases). Germline values: CDR1 SGHRS, CDR2 YFSETQ. Trimming cost V 1 base and J 5 bases, with 12 bases left between them. This CDR3 is built from 14 residues. CDR3 amino acids: CASSLTGRVTEAFF. Written as DNA, the CDR3 is TGCGCCAGCAGCTTGACAGGGAGGGTTACTGAAGCTTTCTTT.

The rearrangement joins TRBV19 to TRBJ2-6; D may be TRBD1 (7 bases). Trimming shortened V by 6 bases and J by 4 bases, and 22 bases separated the two germline ends. The CDR3 sequence is 18 residues long. The germline V gene encodes CDR1 LNHDA and CDR2 SQIVND (reference sequence). This CDR3 reads CASSGGRKTGLGANVLTF. The DNA for the CDR3 is TGTGCCAGTAGCGGGGGCAGGAAGACAGGGCTGGGGGCCAACGTCCTGACTTTC.